This is a list of T cell receptor beta chains from one sample in a study of blood T cell repertoires in COVID-19. The data were produced by immunoSEQ multiplex PCR, yet TCRdb's version contains in-frame clones alone and is incomplete. Of 150,000 or so clones in the sample, about 90% were seen once. The source material was PBMCs or T cells enriched from blood (not recorded which). These receptors were collected from a woman aged 50 to 60 who had recovered from COVID-19. Each CDR3 is given with its conserved first and last residue. D genes are given only for firm matches. Clone size is not always given. Where it is, it says once, few, many or a class for expanded clones.

TRBJ1-1	TRBV11-2	.	.	TGTGCCAGCAGCTTAAGGGGGTACGACAGGAACACTGAAGCTTTCTTT	CASSLRGYDRNTEAFF
TRBJ1-1	TRBV11-2	.	.	TGTGCCAGCAGCCATACAGGGTTGAACACTGAAGCTTTCTTT	CASSHTGLNTEAFF
TRBJ1-5	TRBV28	.	.	TGTGCCAGCAGTTTTCCCGAGGCGGGGGGGGGAGTTCAGCCCCAGCATTTT	CASSFPEAGGGVQPQHF
TRBJ1-2	TRBV10-1	.	.	TGCGCCAGCAGTTCCAAGCCTAACTATGGCTACACCTTC	CASSSKPNYGYTF
TRBJ2-1	TRBV5-1	.	.	TGCGCCAGCAGCCCCGTGTGGCCTAGCTCGGATGAGCAGTTCTTC	CASSPVWPSSDEQFF
TRBJ2-5	TRBV3-1/TRBV3-2	.	.	TGTGCCAGCAGCCCAAATTTCGGGTACCAAGAGACCCAGTACTTC	CASSPNFGYQETQYF
TRBJ2-7	TRBV7-2	.	TRBD2	TGTGCCAGCAGCTTAGTGTCAGCGGGAGGGCCCTACGAGCAGTACTTC	CASSLVSAGGPYEQYF
TRBJ1-1	TRBV18	few	.	TGTGCCAGCTCACCATCAGGGAACACTGAAGCTTTCTTT	CASSPSGNTEAFF
TRBJ2-7	TRBV19	.	.	TGTGCCAGTAGTAGTCAGGACTCCTACGAGCAGTACTTC	CASSSQDSYEQYF
TRBJ1-1	TRBV9	.	TRBD1	TGTGCCAGCAGCGTCAGACAGGGGATTCCGACTTTCTTT	CASSVRQGIPTFF
TRBJ1-5	TRBV2	.	.	TGTGCCAGCAGTTTACAGGGTAGGGGTGGCAATCAGCCCCAGCATTTT	CASSLQGRGGNQPQHF
TRBJ1-5	TRBV19	.	.	TGTGCCAGTCGGGACGGGGGGCAGCCCCAGCATTTT	CASRDGGQPQHF
TRBJ2-1	TRBV28	.	TRBD2	TGTGCCAGCAGAGGTAGCGGGGCCAGCTCCTACAATGAGCAGTTCTTC	CASRGSGASSYNEQFF